Each of the 24 T cell receptor beta chains below was sequenced from the same sample in a study of technical replicates of blood from a few donors. TCRdb keeps only in-frame clones here, not all; method: immunoSEQ multiplex PCR. The sample has over 50,000 clones, 97% seen once. The sequenced material came from T cells isolated from PBMCs. These receptor sequences come from a human donor in good health.

This clone was detected once. The genes are TRBV6-5 and TRBJ1-6, with 9 bases fitting TRBD1. The ends lost 6 bases at V and 9 bases at J; junction bases unmatched: 9. The CDR3 extends over 15 amino acids. Germline CDR1 is MNHEY and CDR2 is SVGAGI. The CDR3 coding sequence is TGTGCCAGCAGCCGCTCGAGGACAGGGGCTTCACCCCTCCACTTT. It codes for CASSRSRTGASPLHF.

The rearrangement uses TRBV11-2 and TRBJ1-4, with a possible D match to TRBD1 (5 bases). The CDR3 length is 16 residues. V lost 3 bases to trimming and J lost 8 bases, with 19 bases between them. Germline CDR1 reads SGHAT; CDR2 reads FQNNGV. CDR3: CASSFGVGAGDEKLFF. Here the CDR3 DNA reads TGTGCCAGCAGCTTCGGTGTAGGGGCGGGGGACGAAAAACTGTTTTTT. Filled out from reference TRBV11-2 and TRBJ1-4, the complete variable domain reads EAGVAQSPRYKIIEKRQSVAFWCNPISGHATLYWYQQILGQGPKLLIQFQNNGVVDDSQLPKDRFSAERLKGVDSTLKIQPAKLEDSAVYLCASSFGVGAGDEKLFFGSGTQLSVL.

The J gene is TRBJ2-1, the V gene TRBV4-1; unclear D gene. The CDR3 contains 12 residues. The V and J ends lost 0 bases and 10 bases respectively, with 7 bases between them. Germline V lookup: CDR1 MGHRA, CDR2 YSYEKL. This CDR3 reads CASSQEYFEQFF. CDR3 coding DNA: TGCGCCAGCAGCCAAGAGTATTTCGAGCAGTTCTTC.

V gene TRBV27 combines with J gene TRBJ2-2; 10 bases match TRBD1. The length of the CDR3 is 17 residues. The ends lost 5 bases at V and 4 bases at J; junction bases unmatched: 10. The V gene's germline CDR1 is MNHEY and CDR2 SMNVEV (reference sequence). CDR3 coding DNA: TGTGCCAGCAGTATGACAGGGGGCTCCCTGATCACCGGGGAGCTGTTTTTT. It translates to CASSMTGGSLITGELFF.

The chain employs TRBV7-9 and TRBJ2-2, with a weak D call TRBD1 (6 bases). The CDR3 has 19 amino acids. The V end lost 1 base, the J end lost 2 bases, and 20 bases lay between the germline ends. Germline CDR1 and CDR2: SEHNR and FQNEAQ (reference sequence). CDR3 DNA: TGTGCCAGCAGCTTAGGTTCGCTACGACAGGAGCCCAACACCGGGGAGCTGTTTTTT. As protein: CASSLGSLRQEPNTGELFF.

This chain uses TRBV9 with TRBJ1-2, with 7 bases matching TRBD1. CDR1 is SGDLS and CDR2 is YYNGEE in the germline V gene. V was clipped by 3 bases and J by 6 bases; unmatched bases: 11. This CDR3 has 15 residues. CDR3 nucleotide sequence: TGTGCCAGCAGCGCGCATGGGGACAGAGTAGATGGCTACACCTTC. Amino acids: CASSAHGDRVDGYTF.

The V and J genes are TRBV7-2 and TRBJ2-2, with TRBD2 matching over 7 bases. The CDR3 is 15 residues long. J was trimmed by 5 bases and V by 1 base; bases with no gene match: 4. Germline lookup yields CDR1 SGHTA and CDR2 FQGNSA. CDR3 in amino acids: CASSLGGRDTGELFF. As DNA, the CDR3 is TGTGCCAGCAGCTTAGGCGGGAGAGATACCGGGGAGCTGTTTTTT.

The V gene is TRBV5-1, the J gene TRBJ1-2; tentative D call: TRBD1 (6 bases). This CDR3 has 16 residues. Germline assignment: CDR1 SGHRS and CDR2 YFSETQ. Between the trimmed V and J ends, which lost 0 bases and 5 bases, there was a span of 17 bases. The CDR3 loop reads CASSLGYRDTKYGYTF. CDR3 DNA sequence: TGCGCCAGCAGCTTGGGTTACAGGGATACAAAGTATGGCTACACCTTC. The entire variable domain, with the rest obtained from reference TRBV5-1 and TRBJ1-2, is as follows: KAGVTQTPRYLIKTRGQQVTLSCSPISGHRSVSWYQQTPGQGLQFLFEYFSETQRNKGNFPGRFSGRQFSNSRSEMNVSTLELGDSALYLCASSLGYRDTKYGYTFGSGTRLTVV.

This chain joins TRBV7-6 and TRBJ2-1; 10 bases agree with TRBD2. Trimming took 4 bases from V and 5 from J; bases not matched to a gene: 8. This CDR3 is built from 16 residues. CDR1 is SGHVS, CDR2 FNYEAQ, per germline. The CDR3 DNA sequence: TGTGCCAGCAGCTCGCCAGCGGGAGGGAGTGACAATGAGCAGTTCTTC. Translation: CASSSPAGGSDNEQFF.

The V and J genes are TRBV10-2 and TRBJ2-3; TRBD2 matches 7 bases. Trimming at V came to 5 bases and at J to 6 bases, leaving 8 bases not matched to a gene. The CDR3 has 14 amino acids. Germline V gene sequence: CDR1 WSHSY, CDR2 SAAADI. For the CDR3, the DNA is TGCGCCAGCAGTAGAGACGGGAGGTCTGATACGCAGTATTTT. It yields the protein CASSRDGRSDTQYF.

V is TRBV7-9 and J is TRBJ1-1, with 10 bases matching TRBD1. The CDR3 is 14 residues long. Germline V gene sequence: CDR1 SEHNR, CDR2 FQNEAQ (reference sequence). Germline trimming cut 4 bases from V and 7 bases from J; bases unmatched to any gene: 6. CDR3 in amino acids: CASSSGQGGGEAFF. The CDR3 region has the DNA TGTGCCAGCAGCTCCGGACAGGGGGGTGGTGAAGCTTTCTTT. Using reference TRBV7-9 and TRBJ1-1 for the parts outside the CDR3, the full variable domain is DTGVSQNPRHKITKRGQNVTFRCDPISEHNRLYWYRQTLGQGPEFLTYFQNEAQLEKSRLLSDRFSAERPKGSFSTLEIQRTEQGDSAMYLCASSSGQGGGEAFFGQGTRLTVV.

The chain links TRBV5-1 to TRBJ1-2, with no clear D. From germline, CDR1 is SGHRS and CDR2 YFSETQ. Trimming pared 4 bases from V and 1 base from J, leaving 8 bases between. This CDR3 has 13 amino acids. CDR3 nucleotide sequence: TGCGCCAGCAGCCCGACTGATAACTATGGCTACACCTTC. Translation gives CASSPTDNYGYTF.

The chain joins TRBV6-5 to TRBJ1-3; a possible D gene is TRBD1 (5 bases). V gave up 5 bases and J gave up 0 bases, with 11 bases separating them. Germline CDR1 reads MNHEY; CDR2 reads SVGAGI. The CDR3 has 15 amino acids. CDR3 nucleotide sequence: TGTGCCAGCAGTCACCAGGGAAGCTCTGGAAACACCATATATTTT. Translating gives CASSHQGSSGNTIYF.

This sequence joins TRBV11-2 and TRBJ2-1, with TRBD1 identical over 10 bases. The CDR3 length is 15 residues. Germline-derived CDR1 and CDR2 are SGHAT and FQNNGV. V lost 5 bases and J lost 6; bases outside the gene matches: 7. The CDR3 loop is CASSHRQGASNEQFF. In DNA form, the CDR3 reads TGTGCCAGCAGCCACCGACAGGGGGCCAGCAATGAGCAGTTCTTC.

V is TRBV5-1 and J is TRBJ2-1, with D perhaps matching TRBD2 (6 bases). This CDR3 has 16 residues. V shed 4 bases and J shed 3 bases, with 17 bases lying between them. Germline lookup yields CDR1 SGHRS and CDR2 YFSETQ. CDR3 nucleotide sequence: TGCGCCAGCAGCCCCCGAGGACTAAAAAGCTACAATGAGCAGTTCTTC. Protein sequence: CASSPRGLKSYNEQFF.

The CDR3 is CSVVSASGTTDTQYF. The CDR3 DNA is TGCAGCGTTGTTAGTGCTAGCGGGACTACAGATACGCAGTATTTT. This sequence joins TRBV29-1 and TRBJ2-3, with 9 bases lining up with TRBD2. Germline assignment: CDR1 SQVTM and CDR2 ANQGSEA. The CDR3 extends over 15 amino acids. Trimming removed 4 bases from V and 3 bases from J; junction bases left unmatched: 8.

The chain joins TRBV7-8 to TRBJ2-7, with TRBD1 matching over 7 bases. V lost 3 bases, J lost 4 bases, and 6 bases stayed unmatched. Germline V gene data show CDR1 as SGHVS and CDR2 as FQNEAQ. This CDR3 is built from 14 residues. CDR3 coding DNA: TGTGCCAGCAGCTTCCCGGGACAGCAATACGAGCAGTACTTC. Its protein is CASSFPGQQYEQYF.

J is TRBJ2-2 and V is TRBV11-2; perhaps TRBD1 as D (6 bases). CDR1 is SGHAT and CDR2 is FQNNGV in the germline V gene. The CDR3 consists of 16 residues. V was clipped by 6 bases and J by 1 base, with 15 bases between them. The CDR3 sequence: CASRRGTGQNTGELFF. The CDR3 region has the DNA TGTGCCAGCAGAAGGGGAACGGGACAGAACACCGGGGAGCTGTTTTTT. The variable domain in full, completed from reference TRBV11-2 and TRBJ2-2, reads EAGVAQSPRYKIIEKRQSVAFWCNPISGHATLYWYQQILGQGPKLLIQFQNNGVVDDSQLPKDRFSAERLKGVDSTLKIQPAKLEDSAVYLCASRRGTGQNTGELFFGEGSRLTVL.

The V gene is TRBV6-5, the J gene TRBJ2-3; the D gene is possibly TRBD2 (5 bases). This CDR3 has 16 residues. Between the trimmed V and J ends, which lost 4 bases and 0 bases, there was a span of 14 bases. Looked up from germline, CDR1 is MNHEY and CDR2 is SVGAGI. The CDR3 DNA reads as TGTGCCAGCAGTTCCGCCGGGATGTCTAGCACAGATACGCAGTATTTT. Its translation is CASSSAGMSSTDTQYF.

This clone was seen a handful of times. The CDR3 spells CASSQVVQGLSPLHF. CDR3 DNA sequence: TGCGCCAGCAGCCAAGTCGTACAGGGTCTTTCACCCCTCCACTTT. The rearrangement uses TRBV4-1 and TRBJ1-6; weak D call: TRBD1 (6 bases). The germline CDR1 and CDR2 sequences are MGHRA and YSYEKL. The CDR3 is 15 residues long. Trimming took off 1 base at V and 9 bases at J, with 13 bases between the two ends.

This chain links TRBV5-1 with TRBJ2-5; D is perhaps TRBD1 (5 bases). V was cut by 2 bases and J by 0 bases, with 11 bases left in between. From germline, CDR1 is SGHRS and CDR2 YFSETQ. This CDR3 has 15 residues. In DNA form, the CDR3 reads TGCGCCAGCAGCTTCTGGGGCAGAGACCAAGAGACCCAGTACTTC. Its protein product is CASSFWGRDQETQYF.

The chain's CDR3 is CASRGLSTDTQYF. For the CDR3, the DNA is TGTGCCAGCAGGGGACTTTCCACAGATACGCAGTATTTT. The chain recombines TRBV9 with TRBJ2-3, with a tentative D call TRBD2 (6 bases). The length of the CDR3 is 13 residues. Germline V gives CDR1 SGDLS, CDR2 YYNGEE. V shed 5 bases and J shed 2 bases, with 9 bases lying between them.

This chain connects TRBV19 to TRBJ1-1, with a tentative D call TRBD1 (6 bases). This CDR3 has 13 amino acids. Germline lookup yields CDR1 LNHDA and CDR2 SQIVND (reference sequence). Trimming took off 6 bases at V and 12 bases at J, with 20 bases between the two ends. CDR3 sequence: CASRSDLRTVTFF. The CDR3 DNA reads TGTGCCAGTAGATCGGACCTCAGGACAGTGACTTTCTTT.

The V gene is TRBV7-9, the J gene TRBJ1-5; the match to TRBD1 covers 7 bases. CDR1 is SEHNR and CDR2 is FQNEAQ in the germline V gene (reference sequence). V was clipped by 2 bases and J by 7 bases; unmatched bases: 5. CDR3 size: 14 residues. DNA for the CDR3: TGTGCCAGCAGCTTAAGCACAGGGGAACAGCCCCAGCATTTT. This sequence encodes CASSLSTGEQPQHF.